These 25 T cell receptor beta chains were all obtained from the same sample, sequenced in a study of shared clonotypes between healthy human individuals. The protocol was immunoSEQ multiplex PCR, while the TCRdb copy is restricted to in-frame clones and leaves out a portion. The profile shows over a million clones, roughly 97% of them singletons. Sequenced: naive CD4+ T cells sorted from blood. Documented subset: CD45RA+ positively selected. The receptors here all came from a young man in good health.

V is TRBV13 and J is TRBJ1-4; no definite D call. The CDR3 totals 13 residues. Trimming removed 4 bases at V and 8 bases at J, with 11 bases between. Germline lookup yields CDR1 PRHDT and CDR2 FYEKMQ (reference sequence). The CDR3 reads CASSYKPGEKLFF. The CDR3, as DNA: TGTGCCAGCAGCTACAAGCCCGGGGAAAAACTGTTTTTT.

The chain carries TRBV25-1 and TRBJ2-7; D is undetermined. CDR3 size: 12 residues. Looked up from germline, CDR1 is MGHDK and CDR2 is SYGVNS. V lost 4 bases to trimming and J lost 4 bases, with 8 bases between them. The CDR3 DNA follows: TGTGCCAGCAGTGGATCAGGTTACGAGCAGTACTTC. Protein sequence: CASSGSGYEQYF.

The chain is built from TRBV27 and TRBJ2-7; 9 positions agree with TRBD1. This CDR3 has 12 amino acids. Trimming cost V 6 bases and J 9 bases; bases outside gene matches: 6. The germline V gene has CDR1 MNHEY and CDR2 SMNVEV (reference sequence). The CDR3 region has the DNA TGTGCCAGCAGCGGGACAGGGCGCGTGCAGTACTTC. Its translation is CASSGTGRVQYF.

The CDR3 region has the DNA TGTGCCAGCAAAGGCGGGAGGGCGGAGGGAGAGACCCAGTACTTC. Protein: CASKGGRAEGETQYF. The chain combines TRBV6-5 with TRBJ2-5; TRBD2 agrees at 9 bases. In germline, CDR1 is MNHEY, CDR2 SVGAGI. Unmatched junction bases numbered 10, after V lost 7 bases and J lost 4 bases. CDR3 length: 15 amino acids.

The gene calls are TRBV7-8 and TRBJ2-6, with D possibly matching TRBD1 (5 bases). Germline V CDR1 and CDR2: SGHVS, FQNEAQ. V was trimmed by 3 bases and J by 0 bases, leaving 9 bases between them. CDR3 size: 16 residues. Here the CDR3 reads CASSFQGTSGANVLTF. The DNA of the CDR3 is TGTGCCAGCAGCTTCCAGGGAACCTCTGGGGCCAACGTCCTGACTTTC.

V usage is TRBV30 and J usage is TRBJ2-1, with 7 bases aligning to TRBD2. The CDR3 contains 17 residues. Trimming cost V 1 base and J 0 bases; bases outside gene matches: 9. Germline CDR1 reads GTSNPN; CDR2 reads SVGIG (reference sequence). The CDR3 here is CAWSADGRPSSYNEQFF. CDR3 in DNA: TGTGCCTGGAGTGCTGACGGGAGGCCGAGCTCCTACAATGAGCAGTTCTTC. Full variable domain (rest looked up from reference TRBV30 and TRBJ2-1): SQTIHQWPATLVQPVGSPLSLECTVEGTSNPNLYWYRQAAGRGLQLLFYSVGIGQISSEVPQNLSASRPQDRQFILSSKKLLLSDSGFYLCAWSADGRPSSYNEQFFGPGTRLTVL.

This chain joins TRBV9 and TRBJ2-1; 7 positions match TRBD2. CDR1 is SGDLS, CDR2 YYNGEE, per germline. The CDR3 totals 16 residues. V shed 0 bases and J 12 bases; nucleotides not matched to a gene: 15. CDR3 loop: CASSVDASGVFGGQFF. For the CDR3, the DNA is TGTGCCAGCAGCGTAGATGCCAGCGGGGTCTTCGGCGGGCAGTTCTTC.

The chain joins TRBV6-6 to TRBJ2-1; the match to TRBD1 covers 9 bases. Germline assignment: CDR1 MNHNY and CDR2 SVGAGI (reference sequence). V was clipped by 5 bases and J by 6 bases; unmatched bases: 5. This CDR3 has 14 amino acids. CDR3 residues: CASSILDRGNEQFF. In DNA form, the CDR3 reads TGTGCCAGCAGTATCCTGGACAGGGGCAATGAGCAGTTCTTC.

V and J are TRBV4-1 and TRBJ2-7; maybe TRBD2 (6 bases). The CDR3 totals 13 residues. Deletions cut 8 bases from V and 6 bases from J, with 17 bases between. The germline V gene has CDR1 MGHRA and CDR2 YSYEKL. CDR3 amino acids: CASGEARRAEQYF. The CDR3 DNA sequence: TGCGCCAGCGGGGAGGCTCGTCGAGCCGAGCAGTACTTC.

About this clone: Distinct nucleotide sequences in the sample also encode this CDR3. The chain has TRBV18 and TRBJ2-5, with unresolved D. This CDR3 region has 13 residues. CDR1 is KGHSH, CDR2 LQKENI, per germline. V lost 1 base and J 2 bases, leaving 5 bases between the germline ends. The DNA of the CDR3 is TGTGCCAGCTCACCACGAGGACAAGAGACCCAGTACTTC. Its protein product is CASSPRGQETQYF.

The V and J genes are TRBV18 and TRBJ2-7, with D hard to call. CDR1 is KGHSH, CDR2 LQKENI, per germline. The CDR3 sequence is 15 residues long. V lost 3 bases and J 0 bases, leaving 12 bases between the germline ends. In DNA, the CDR3 is TGTGCCAGCTCACCCCCACCGAAAAGCTCCTACGAGCAGTACTTC. It encodes CASSPPPKSSYEQYF.

This sequence joins TRBV5-1 and TRBJ2-1, with 9 bases matching TRBD2. The length of the CDR3 is 15 residues. Germline V lookup: CDR1 SGHRS, CDR2 YFSETQ. With 1 base clipped from V and 6 bases from J, the junction kept 5 bases outside the gene matches. DNA of the CDR3: TGCGCCAGCAGCTTGCCACTAGCGGGCTCCAATGAGCAGTTCTTC. Its translation is CASSLPLAGSNEQFF.

The rearrangement links TRBV14 to TRBJ2-3; 10 bases agree with TRBD2. This CDR3 is built from 18 residues. Germline CDR1 is SGHDN and CDR2 is FVKESK. Trimming took 5 bases from V and 8 from J; bases not matched to a gene: 19. CDR3 bases: TGTGCCAGCAGCACTATGACCCGGCTAGCGGGAGATGATGGTACGCAGTATTTT. Protein product: CASSTMTRLAGDDGTQYF.

The CDR3 here is CASSLESLLTVEQYF. The DNA for the CDR3 is TGCGCCAGCAGCTTGGAGTCGTTGCTGACAGTCGAGCAGTACTTC. The chain has TRBV5-1 and TRBJ2-7; weak D call: TRBD1 (5 bases). This CDR3 region has 15 residues. In germline, CDR1 is SGHRS, CDR2 YFSETQ. V lost 0 bases, J lost 6 bases, and 16 bases lay in between. Full variable domain (remainder filled in from reference TRBV5-1 and TRBJ2-7): KAGVTQTPRYLIKTRGQQVTLSCSPISGHRSVSWYQQTPGQGLQFLFEYFSETQRNKGNFPGRFSGRQFSNSRSEMNVSTLELGDSALYLCASSLESLLTVEQYFGPGTRLTVT.

The rearrangement uses TRBV5-1 and TRBJ2-1; D may be TRBD2 (6 bases). Trimming cost V 0 bases and J 10 bases, with 11 bases left between them. Per the germline V gene, CDR1 is SGHRS and CDR2 is YFSETQ. The CDR3 sequence is 13 residues long. The CDR3 sequence: CASSLAIRGEQFF. The DNA of the CDR3 is TGCGCCAGCAGCTTGGCAATTCGGGGGGAGCAGTTCTTC.

This chain uses TRBV6-1 with TRBJ2-1; D possibly corresponds to TRBD2 (6 bases). V was pared by 5 bases and J by 9 bases, with 17 bases between. The CDR3 is 14 amino acids. The germline V gene has CDR1 MNHNS and CDR2 SASEGT. The CDR3 DNA is TGTGCCAGCAGTAAAACCTCAGGGAGGTTTGAGCAGTTCTTC. Protein product: CASSKTSGRFEQFF.

V is TRBV14 and J is TRBJ1-2; TRBD1 agrees at 7 bases. J was trimmed by 8 bases and V by 3 bases; bases with no gene match: 3. This CDR3 is 12 amino acids long. Germline assignment: CDR1 SGHDN and CDR2 FVKESK. CDR3 residues: CASSHRGDGYTF. CDR3 nucleotide sequence: TGTGCCAGCAGCCACAGGGGGGACGGCTACACCTTC.

The rearrangement joins TRBV7-2 to TRBJ2-7; possibly TRBD1 for D (5 bases). V lost 4 bases and J lost 1, with 11 bases in between. Germline-derived CDR1 and CDR2 are SGHTA and FQGNSA. CDR3 length: 14 residues. CDR3 bases: TGTGCCAGCAGCTCCCTAAGGGGATCCTACGAGCAGTACTTC. Its translation is CASSSLRGSYEQYF.

This chain links TRBV7-9 with TRBJ2-3, with D possibly being TRBD2 (5 bases). CDR3 length: 14 residues. CDR1 and CDR2 (germline): SEHNR, FQNEAQ (reference sequence). The V end was cut by 5 bases, the J end by 1 base, with 10 bases between. CDR3 protein: CASSPEGRTDTQYF. As DNA, the CDR3 is TGTGCCAGCAGCCCCGAGGGCCGCACAGATACGCAGTATTTT.

This chain connects TRBV5-1 to TRBJ2-3, with D perhaps TRBD2 (7 bases). From germline, CDR1 is SGHRS and CDR2 YFSETQ. V lost 3 bases and J 2 bases, leaving 19 bases between the germline ends. The CDR3 totals 17 residues. CDR3: CASSSVVHRDYTDTQYF. As DNA, the CDR3 is TGCGCCAGCAGCTCGGTGGTCCACAGGGACTACACAGATACGCAGTATTTT.

This chain uses TRBV7-2 with TRBJ2-7; D gene uncertain. V shed 2 bases and J shed 6 bases, with 5 bases lying between them. CDR1 and CDR2 from the germline V gene are SGHTA and FQGNSA. This CDR3 contains 11 residues. DNA of the CDR3: TGTGCCAGCAGCTTAATGACCGAGCAGTACTTC. Translated: CASSLMTEQYF. The whole variable domain, remainder taken from reference TRBV7-2 and TRBJ2-7, is GAGVSQSPSNKVTEKGKDVELRCDPISGHTALYWYRQSLGQGLEFLIYFQGNSAPDKSGLPSDRFSAERTGGSVSTLTIQRTQQEDSAVYLCASSLMTEQYFGPGTRLTVT.

This chain uses TRBV10-2 with TRBJ1-1, with D possibly TRBD1 on 5 matching bases. The CDR3 covers 14 residues. The germline V and J ends were trimmed by 8 bases and 1 base, with 14 bases remaining between them. Germline V CDR1 and CDR2: WSHSY, SAAADI. The CDR3 here is CASCAGRGNTEAFF. The CDR3 DNA sequence: TGCGCCAGCTGTGCGGGGCGCGGGAACACTGAAGCTTTCTTT.

The rearrangement links TRBV5-4 to TRBJ2-5; D is ambiguous. The V gene's germline CDR1 is SGHNT and CDR2 YYREEE (reference sequence). The CDR3 loop spans 14 amino acids. V was cut by 0 bases and J by 5 bases, with 11 bases left in between. In DNA form, the CDR3 reads TGTGCCAGCAGCTTGGAGCTAGATGGGGAGACCCAGTACTTC. As protein: CASSLELDGETQYF.

The gene calls are TRBV25-1 and TRBJ2-5; 11 bases align to TRBD1. The ends lost 10 bases at V and 7 bases at J; junction bases unmatched: 11. This CDR3 spans 14 amino acids. Germline V gives CDR1 MGHDK, CDR2 SYGVNS. The CDR3 region has the DNA TGTGCCACCCGACGGACAGGGGGCGGGTTGACCCAGTACTTC. Its protein is CATRRTGGGLTQYF.

This rearrangement joins TRBV7-9 to TRBJ1-5; D call uncertain. CDR3 length equals 15 residues. Trimming pared 5 bases from V and 0 bases from J, leaving 11 bases between. CDR1 and CDR2 (germline): SEHNR, FQNEAQ (reference sequence). CDR3: CASSQTGSSNQPQHF. CDR3 DNA sequence: TGTGCCAGCAGCCAGACCGGGAGTAGCAATCAGCCCCAGCATTTT.